A single sample gave rise to the 23 T cell receptor beta chains below, sequenced in a study of cytomegalovirus exposure and HLA in healthy donors. It was with 60 Vbeta and 13 Jbeta primers that the PCR ran. TCRdb's table, derived via immunoSEQ multiplex PCR, lists solely in-frame clones and lacks some. The data hold tens of thousands of clones, with more than 70% observed a single time. Sequenced input: PBMCs. The source is a man under 40 in good health and CMV-seronegative.

This clone came up a few times. CDR3 nucleotides: TGTGCCAGCAGCTCAAGAAGGAGGGGCGAGCAGTACTTC. Protein sequence: CASSSRRRGEQYF. The gene calls are TRBV7-2 and TRBJ2-7; D is possibly TRBD2 (6 bases). CDR1 is SGHTA and CDR2 is FQGNSA in the germline V gene. The ends were cut back, 4 bases at V and 6 bases at J, with 13 bases in the middle. CDR3 length: 13 amino acids.

This clone was observed a handful of times. The V and J genes are TRBV19 and TRBJ1-5; weak D call: TRBD1 (6 bases). Trimming shortened V by 3 bases and J by 6 bases, and 12 bases separated the two germline ends. CDR1 and CDR2 from the germline V gene are LNHDA and SQIVND (reference sequence). This CDR3 spans 14 amino acids. DNA of the CDR3: TGTGCCAGTAGTATCTGGAGGGGGGGTCAGCCCCAGCATTTT. It specifies CASSIWRGGQPQHF. Full variable domain (missing parts from reference TRBV19 and TRBJ1-5): DGGITQSPKYLFRKEGQNVTLSCEQNLNHDAMYWYRQDPGQGLRLIYYSQIVNDFQKGDIAEGYSVSREKKESFPLTVTSAQKNPTAFYLCASSIWRGGQPQHFGDGTRLSIL.

The gene calls are TRBV28 and TRBJ2-7, with 10 bases fitting TRBD2. J lost 4 bases, V lost 6 bases, and 9 bases had no gene match. Per germline, CDR1 MDHEN and CDR2 SYDVKM. The CDR3 totals 15 residues. Written as DNA, the CDR3 is TGTGCCAGCAGCCCCAGGACTAGCGGAAGATACGAGCAGTACTTC. Translated: CASSPRTSGRYEQYF.

The chain links TRBV7-2 to TRBJ2-1, with TRBD2 matching 9 bases. The CDR3 has 15 residues. After removal of 5 bases from V and 10 bases from J, the junction contained 12 bases not matched to a gene. Germline V lookup: CDR1 SGHTA, CDR2 FQGNSA. CDR3 coding DNA: TGTGCCAGCAGCCCCTCTAGCGGGGTACAATTGGAGCAGTTCTTC. Its protein product is CASSPSSGVQLEQFF. Filled out from reference TRBV7-2 and TRBJ2-1, the complete variable domain reads GAGVSQSPSNKVTEKGKDVELRCDPISGHTALYWYRQSLGQGLEFLIYFQGNSAPDKSGLPSDRFSAERTGGSVSTLTIQRTQQEDSAVYLCASSPSSGVQLEQFFGPGTRLTVL.

The chain combines TRBV27 with TRBJ1-5; D remains ambiguous. Germline CDR1 MNHEY, CDR2 SMNVEV (reference sequence). The V gene lost 2 bases and the J gene lost 6 bases, with 14 bases spanning the gap. The CDR3 spans 15 residues. Here the CDR3 DNA reads TGTGCCAGCAGTTTAGAAGGACTCTTAGGTCAGCCCCAGCATTTT. It encodes CASSLEGLLGQPQHF.

V is TRBV6-6 and J is TRBJ2-5; possible D gene TRBD2, 5 bases. The J call may not be correct, given that the DNA end is closer to TRBJ2-7. Germline CDR1 MNHNY, CDR2 SVGAGI (reference sequence). This CDR3 is 14 amino acids long. The CDR3 region is CASSYRGSTYEQYF. DNA of the CDR3: TGTGCCAGCAGTTACCGCGGGTCCACCTACGAGCAGTACTTC.

The chain is built from TRBV6-5 and TRBJ1-2; 7 bases match TRBD1. Trimming took 4 bases from V and 4 from J; bases not matched to a gene: 9. The length of the CDR3 is 15 residues. From germline, CDR1 is MNHEY and CDR2 SVGAGI. The CDR3 region is CASSSPDRASYGYTF. The DNA of the CDR3 is TGTGCCAGCAGTTCCCCCGACAGGGCCTCCTATGGCTACACCTTC.

This clone was recorded once. This rearrangement joins TRBV5-3 to TRBJ2-5; 10 bases are a match to TRBD2. TRBV5-3 has ORF status, its function being uncertain. CDR3 length equals 15 residues. Trimming cost V 4 bases and J 5 bases; bases outside gene matches: 8. The CDR3, as DNA: TGTGCCAGAAGCCCTGCAGCGGGGGGGCGGGAGACCCAGTACTTC. Residues: CARSPAAGGRETQYF.

This chain connects TRBV6-5 to TRBJ1-2; possible D gene TRBD1, 6 bases. The germline V and J ends were trimmed by 5 bases and 5 bases, with 12 bases remaining between them. The V gene's germline CDR1 is MNHEY and CDR2 SVGAGI. The CDR3 spans 13 residues. The CDR3 region is CASSDWTDYGYTF. The CDR3 DNA is TGTGCCAGCAGTGACTGGACAGATTATGGCTACACCTTC.

The chain uses TRBV7-8 and TRBJ2-7; 7 bases fit TRBD2. The CDR3 covers 14 residues. Germline values: CDR1 SGHVS, CDR2 FQNEAQ. With V trimmed by 1 base and J by 1 base, 1 base remained unmatched. The CDR3 sequence is CASSLGGGSYEQYF. The CDR3 DNA follows: TGTGCCAGCAGCTTAGGGGGGGGGTCCTACGAGCAGTACTTC.

The genes are TRBV7-8 and TRBJ2-7, with unresolved D. Deletions cut 1 base from V and 2 bases from J, with 6 bases between. The germline V gene encodes CDR1 SGHVS and CDR2 FQNEAQ. The CDR3 is made up of 13 amino acids. CDR3 coding DNA: TGTGCCAGCAGCTTAGGGCTAGCCTACGAGCAGTACTTC. It encodes CASSLGLAYEQYF. Variable domain in full (rest from reference TRBV7-8 and TRBJ2-7): GAGVSQSPRYKVAKRGQDVALRCDPISGHVSLFWYQQALGQGPEFLTYFQNEAQLDKSGLPSDRFFAERPEGSVSTLKIQRTQQEDSAVYLCASSLGLAYEQYFGPGTRLTVT.

This clone was detected once. V is TRBV6-6 and J is TRBJ1-3; D may be TRBD1 (6 bases). Per the germline V gene, CDR1 is MNHNY and CDR2 is SVGAGI (reference sequence). CDR3 size: 15 residues. V lost 7 bases, J lost 5 bases, and 18 bases lay in between. The CDR3 bases are TGTGCCAGCATAGCCGGGCAGGGGAGAAGAAACACCATATATTTT. Translation: CASIAGQGRRNTIYF.

This chain links TRBV4-2 with TRBJ2-1; tentative D call: TRBD2 (5 bases). Trimming stripped 0 bases from V and 15 bases from J, with 18 bases between. From germline, CDR1 is LGHNA and CDR2 YNFKEQ. This CDR3 is 14 amino acids long. In nucleotides, the CDR3 is TGTGCCAGCAGCCAAGATCGGCTAGCCCCAAGGCGGTTCTTC. This gives the protein CASSQDRLAPRRFF.

For this clone: The germline gene is not matched at one end of the junction; a read error may be the cause. CDR3 nucleotides: TGTGCCAGCACCGACATTGGGTTGAACGCCGGGGAGCTGTTTTTT. This gives the protein CASTDIGLNAGELFF. The chain joins TRBV5-5 to TRBJ2-2; no reliable D call. The CDR3 is 15 amino acids. CDR1 and CDR2 from the germline V gene are SGHKS and YYEKEE (reference sequence).

V usage is TRBV11-3 and J usage is TRBJ2-2; 9 bases match TRBD2. After removal of 5 bases from V and 5 bases from J, the junction contained 12 bases not matched to a gene. Germline CDR1 and CDR2: SGHNT and YENEEA. The CDR3 has 17 residues. CDR3 region: CASSPGGAGGRTGELFF. Here the CDR3 DNA reads TGTGCCAGCAGCCCGGGGGGAGCGGGGGGTCGGACCGGGGAGCTGTTTTTT.

DNA for the CDR3: TGTGCCAGCAGCCCCCAAGACAGTTACGAGCAGTACTTC. Translated: CASSPQDSYEQYF. The J gene is TRBJ2-7, the V gene TRBV7-2; D may be TRBD1 (5 bases). V was shortened by 5 bases and J by 4 bases, with 12 bases between the two germline ends. CDR1 is SGHTA and CDR2 is FQGNSA in the germline V gene. The CDR3 covers 13 residues. Complete variable domain (other parts from reference TRBV7-2 and TRBJ2-7): GAGVSQSPSNKVTEKGKDVELRCDPISGHTALYWYRQSLGQGLEFLIYFQGNSAPDKSGLPSDRFSAERTGGSVSTLTIQRTQQEDSAVYLCASSPQDSYEQYFGPGTRLTVT.

The chain carries TRBV19 and TRBJ1-2, with D maybe TRBD1 (6 bases). Trimming shortened V by 4 bases and J by 1 base, and 19 bases separated the two germline ends. CDR1 and CDR2 from the germline V gene are LNHDA and SQIVND (reference sequence). This CDR3 has 17 residues. The CDR3 bases are TGTGCCAGTAGTACCCTGGGACACATGAGAAATAACTATGGCTACACCTTC. Residues: CASSTLGHMRNNYGYTF.

The chain couples TRBV18 to TRBJ2-6; weak D call: TRBD2 (6 bases). The CDR3 is 15 residues long. Germline lookup yields CDR1 KGHSH and CDR2 LQKENI. Trimming left V 2 bases short and J 2 bases short, with 7 bases between. CDR3 loop: CASSPRRAGANVLTF. In DNA form, the CDR3 reads TGTGCCAGCTCACCAAGGAGGGCTGGGGCCAACGTCCTGACTTTC.

This chain joins TRBV11-2 and TRBJ2-1; 11 bases align to TRBD2. The germline CDR1 and CDR2 sequences are SGHAT and FQNNGV. The CDR3 has 19 amino acids. V shed 4 bases, J shed 0 bases, and the junction held 11 bases outside the gene matches. For the CDR3, the DNA is TGTGCCAGCAGCTCCCTCGCTAGCGGGGGGCCTAGCTCCTACAATGAGCAGTTCTTC. Residues: CASSSLASGGPSSYNEQFF.

The rearrangement joins TRBV6-5 to TRBJ2-7; 7 positions match TRBD1. The CDR3 length is 13 residues. CDR1 and CDR2 (germline): MNHEY, SVGAGI. Trimming at V came to 10 bases and at J to 2 bases, leaving 8 bases not matched to a gene. CDR3 in DNA: TGTGCCACCTCCCGGGACAGCACCTACGAGCAGTACTTC. It encodes CATSRDSTYEQYF.

This clone has a single count. The chain is built from TRBV6-1 and TRBJ2-1, with a weak D call TRBD1 (6 bases). The V gene's germline CDR1 is MNHNS and CDR2 SASEGT. The CDR3 spans 15 residues. Trimming pared 2 bases from V and 4 bases from J, leaving 12 bases between. The CDR3 reads CASSEFTGQYNEQFF. CDR3 in DNA: TGTGCCAGCAGTGAATTTACGGGACAATACAATGAGCAGTTCTTC.

The chain combines TRBV28 with TRBJ2-5; 9 positions agree with TRBD1. V lost 5 bases and J lost 3; bases outside the gene matches: 10. The CDR3 sequence is 16 residues long. CDR1 is MDHEN, CDR2 SYDVKM, per germline. In nucleotides, the CDR3 is TGTGCCAGCAGTCCCCCGGGACAGGGAAGAAAAGAGACCCAGTACTTC. Protein sequence: CASSPPGQGRKETQYF. The whole variable domain, filled in from reference TRBV28 and TRBJ2-5, reads DVKVTQSSRYLVKRTGEKVFLECVQDMDHENMFWYRQDPGLGLRLIYFSYDVKMKEKGDIPEGYSVSREKKERFSLILESASTNQTSMYLCASSPPGQGRKETQYFGPGTRLLVL.

This clone appeared once. This sequence joins TRBV6-4 and TRBJ2-2; 10 bases line up with TRBD2. Germline CDR1 and CDR2: MRHNA and SNTAGT. V trimming: 0 bases; J trimming: 6 bases; junction bases outside the gene matches: 4. The CDR3 spans 16 residues. The CDR3 protein is CASSDSSLAGAGELFF. CDR3 DNA: TGTGCCAGCAGTGACTCGAGCCTAGCGGGGGCCGGGGAGCTGTTTTTT.